This T cell receptor beta chain was observed in a study of neoadjuvant nivolumab and ipilimumab in lung cancer. In the study overall: The combination arm added day-1 ipilimumab 1 mg/kg to nivolumab 3 mg/kg on days 1, 15, 29.

Only in-frame clones appear in the TCRdb table, and some are missing; sequencing was by immunoSEQ multiplex PCR. The sample consists of approximately 19,000 clones, about nine tenths of them appearing once. Details on this clone: The antigen is undetermined.

Per germline, CDR1 SGHRS and CDR2 YFSETQ. V shed 4 bases, J shed 2 bases, and the junction held 10 bases outside the gene matches. The CDR3 has 16 amino acids. General study points: TCR richness and clonality were higher in tumors than adjacent uninvolved lung. Pretherapy blood TCR richness correlated positively with resected tumor richness. A small number of samples were TCR sequenced.

This TCR came from an adult with non-small cell lung cancer. The chain links TRBV5-1 to TRBJ2-7, with 9 bases fitting TRBD1. The material sequenced was peripheral blood, taken before neoadjuvant nivolumab, alone or with ipilimumab. The CDR3 nucleotides read TGCGCCAGCAGCCAACCCCGACAGGGGGTTCCCTACGAGCAGTACTTC. Amino acids: CASSQPRQGVPYEQYF.